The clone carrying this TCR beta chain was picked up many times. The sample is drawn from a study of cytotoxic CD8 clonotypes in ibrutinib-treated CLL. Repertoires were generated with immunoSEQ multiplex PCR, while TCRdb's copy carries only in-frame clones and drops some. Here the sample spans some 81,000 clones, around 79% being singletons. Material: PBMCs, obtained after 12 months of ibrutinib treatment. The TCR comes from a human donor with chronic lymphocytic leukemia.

CDR3 DNA sequence: TGTGCCAGCAGCGTAGGCGAGCGGGAGGGCCGCTACGAGCAGTACTTC. This codes for CASSVGEREGRYEQYF. The chain combines TRBV9 with TRBJ2-7, with 10 bases fitting TRBD2. This CDR3 spans 16 amino acids. From germline, CDR1 is SGDLS and CDR2 YYNGEE. Germline trimming cut 0 bases from V and 3 bases from J; bases unmatched to any gene: 6.